One sample yielded the 20 T cell receptor beta chains listed below, sequenced in a study of T cells in Graves' hyperthyroidism and ophthalmopathy. TCR beta CDR3 region amplification was performed from RNA transcripts. A first-round RT-PCR of the TCR CDR3 used the HTBI primer set. MiXCR, applied by TCRdb to the multiplex PCR reads, yields one record per CDR3 protein. The sample lists about 680,000 distinct CDR3 sequences; around 40% were seen once. The specimen was blood. The origin of the receptors is a woman in her thirties or forties with Graves' hyperthyroidism.

V and J are TRBV14 and TRBJ2-7; 8 positions match TRBD1. In germline, CDR1 is SGHDN, CDR2 FVKESK. CDR3 length: 16 residues. V was pared by 8 bases and J by 1 base, with 13 bases of the junction left unmatched. DNA of the CDR3: TGTGCCAGCCCCACTCCGTCGGACAGGGCGTCCTACGAGCAGTACTTC. Its translation: CASPTPSDRASYEQYF.

In this sample, this clonotype turned up a few times. This sequence joins TRBV6-6 and TRBJ1-5, with D unclear. V gave up 4 bases and J gave up 5 bases, with 12 bases separating them. Germline V gives CDR1 MNHNY, CDR2 SVGAGI (reference sequence). The CDR3 loop spans 14 amino acids. The CDR3 reads CASSSARDDQPQHF. The CDR3 DNA reads TGTGCCAGCAGTTCCGCCCGGGATGATCAGCCCCAGCATTTT.

In its sample, this clonotype was seen many times. The chain carries TRBV7-9 and TRBJ1-4; no clear D gene. The length of the CDR3 is 14 residues. V lost 1 base and J lost 2, with 5 bases in between. Germline V gene sequence: CDR1 SEHNR, CDR2 FQNEAQ (reference sequence). The CDR3 DNA is TGTGCCAGCAGCTTAGGGAGCACTAATGAAAAACTGTTTTTT. As protein: CASSLGSTNEKLFF.

Points on this clonotype: It may be a read error: a sequence one base away is much more abundant. The CDR3 sequence is CSASRSWDAFF. DNA for the CDR3: TGCAGTGCTAGTCGGAGTTGGGATGCTTTCTTT. The J gene is TRBJ1-1, the V gene TRBV20-1; D not resolved. V was shortened by 3 bases and J by 11 bases, with 13 bases between the two germline ends. This CDR3 has 11 residues. Per germline, CDR1 DFQATT and CDR2 SNEGSKA (reference sequence).

This clonotype occurred a few times. The chain joins TRBV6-5 to TRBJ1-1, with D unclear. The V gene's germline CDR1 is MNHEY and CDR2 SVGAGI. The CDR3 extends over 12 amino acids. V was trimmed by 8 bases and J by 3 bases, leaving 10 bases between them. The chain's CDR3 is CASGVGDTEAFF. CDR3 coding DNA: TGTGCCAGCGGGGTCGGGGACACTGAAGCTTTCTTT.

This clonotype was seen at least ten times. CDR3 DNA sequence: TGTGCCAGGGAGACTAGCCGAGCGGAGACCCAGTACTTC. Translated: CARETSRAETQYF. This chain links TRBV28 with TRBJ2-5; 7 bases are a match to TRBD2. The CDR3 spans 13 residues. J was trimmed by 5 bases and V by 9 bases; bases with no gene match: 9. Germline CDR1 reads MDHEN; CDR2 reads SYDVKM.

This clonotype came up a few times. The J gene is TRBJ1-1, the V gene TRBV6-5; D might be TRBD1 (5 bases). The germline V gene has CDR1 MNHEY and CDR2 SVGAGI. Deletions cut 5 bases from V and 7 bases from J, with 14 bases between. CDR3 length: 13 residues. The DNA of the CDR3 is TGTGCCAGCAGTCGACCGGCCGACAGTGAAGCTTTCTTT. This sequence encodes CASSRPADSEAFF.

Many counts were recorded for this clonotype. This chain joins TRBV7-9 and TRBJ1-2; TRBD1 matches 7 bases. CDR3 length equals 15 residues. Germline CDR1 is SEHNR and CDR2 is FQNEAQ (reference sequence). V lost 4 bases, J lost 5 bases, and 10 bases stayed unmatched. The CDR3 sequence is CASSSPGTAAYGYTF. For the CDR3, the DNA is TGTGCCAGCAGCTCTCCCGGGACAGCTGCATATGGCTACACCTTC.

Points on this clonotype: The junction departs from the called germline gene at one end, perhaps through a read error. The chain couples TRBV29-1 to TRBJ2-7, with D perhaps matching TRBD2 (5 bases). Germline V lookup: CDR1 SQVTM, CDR2 ANQGSEA. CDR3 length: 14 residues. The CDR3 loop reads CSVEGSGNYNERFF. Written as DNA, the CDR3 is TGCAGCGTTGAGGGGTCGGGGAACTACAATGAGCGGTTCTTC.

The J gene is TRBJ1-2, the V gene TRBV5-1; 12 bases map to TRBD1. This CDR3 is 16 amino acids long. CDR1 SGHRS and CDR2 YFSETQ come from the germline V gene. V shed 2 bases, J shed 5 bases, and the junction held 7 bases outside the gene matches. The chain's CDR3 is CASSFSGTGGAYGYTF. CDR3 bases: TGCGCCAGCAGCTTTTCCGGGACAGGGGGCGCATATGGCTACACCTTC.

This chain joins TRBV19 and TRBJ1-1, with a tentative D call TRBD1 (6 bases). The CDR3 sequence is 14 residues long. V was clipped by 2 bases and J by 4 bases, with 11 bases between them. Germline V lookup: CDR1 LNHDA, CDR2 SQIVND (reference sequence). DNA of the CDR3: TGTGCCAGTAGTATATGGGGGGCCGGCACTGAAGCTTTCTTT. Its translation: CASSIWGAGTEAFF. The full variable domain, rest sourced from reference TRBV19 and TRBJ1-1, is DGGITQSPKYLFRKEGQNVTLSCEQNLNHDAMYWYRQDPGQGLRLIYYSQIVNDFQKGDIAEGYSVSREKKESFPLTVTSAQKNPTAFYLCASSIWGAGTEAFFGQGTRLTVV.

This clonotype came up once. The chain combines TRBV6-5 with TRBJ2-1, with 9 bases identical to TRBD2. Germline V gene data show CDR1 as MNHEY and CDR2 as SVGAGI. The CDR3 sequence is 14 residues long. Unmatched junction bases numbered 7, after V lost 4 bases and J lost 9 bases. Here the CDR3 DNA reads TGTGCCAGCAGTTTCGGCGGGAGGGTCGGTGAGCAGTTCTTC. Translating it yields CASSFGGRVGEQFF.

The chain joins TRBV6-2 or TRBV6-3 to TRBJ2-7; TRBD1 agrees at 8 bases. The CDR3 sequence is 14 residues long. The V gene end was trimmed by 6 bases and the J gene end by 3 bases; junction bases not matched to a gene: 7. Germline V gene data show CDR1 as MNHEY and CDR2 as SVGEGT. CDR3 in DNA: TGTGCCAGCAGAAGACCGGGACAGGTCTACGAGCAGTACTTC. Translated, it gives CASRRPGQVYEQYF.

This clonotype has only a few counts. The chain links TRBV7-2 to TRBJ2-7, with 9 bases identical to TRBD1. The germline V gene encodes CDR1 SGHTA and CDR2 FQGNSA. This CDR3 spans 18 amino acids. Unmatched junction bases numbered 20, after V lost 5 bases and J lost 6 bases. The CDR3 loop is CASSLPSESRTGVLEQYF. The CDR3 nucleotides read TGTGCCAGCAGCCTCCCTTCCGAATCTCGGACAGGGGTTCTCGAGCAGTACTTC.

As regards this clonotype: A much larger clonotype is one base distant, so this may be a read error. The CDR3 nucleotides are TGTGCCAGCAGCTTTGTGAGAGGCACCATATATTTT. Translated, it gives CASSFVRGTIYF. The chain links TRBV7-2 to TRBJ1-3; D is unresolved. Deletions cut 3 bases from V and 9 bases from J, with 9 bases between. Germline V lookup: CDR1 SGHTA, CDR2 FQGNSA. The CDR3 consists of 12 residues.

The J gene is TRBJ1-2, the V gene TRBV5-6; 7 positions match TRBD1. This CDR3 has 14 residues. CDR1 and CDR2 (germline): SGHDT, YYEEEE. J lost 6 bases, V lost 3 bases, and 8 bases had no gene match. CDR3 in DNA: TGTGCCAGCAGCTGGAGACAGGGCGGCCATGGCTACACCTTC. This codes for CASSWRQGGHGYTF.

Regarding this clonotype: This clone may be a read error of a much larger clone one base away. The CDR3 spells CASSTRPTVGNYGYTF. In nucleotides, the CDR3 is TGTGCCAGCAGCACGAGGCCGACAGTTGGTAACTATGGCTACACCTTC. The chain couples TRBV9 to TRBJ1-2; possible D gene TRBD1, 5 bases. The CDR3 runs to 16 residues. Germline CDR1 SGDLS, CDR2 YYNGEE. The V gene lost 4 bases and the J gene lost 1 base, with 17 bases spanning the gap.

At least ten counts were recorded for this clonotype. The V and J genes are TRBV2 and TRBJ2-7; 10 bases are a match to TRBD1. After removal of 7 bases from V and 0 bases from J, the junction contained 9 bases not matched to a gene. The V gene's germline CDR1 is SNHLY and CDR2 FYNNEI. This CDR3 has 16 amino acids. CDR3 amino acids: CASNDGTGDTSYEQYF. As DNA, the CDR3 is TGTGCCAGCAATGATGGGACAGGGGACACCTCCTACGAGCAGTACTTC.

Turning to this clonotype: Here the CDR3 omits its conserved ending phenylalanine or tryptophan, so a read error is the likely source. The rearrangement uses TRBV7-9 and TRBJ1-6, with 9 bases that match TRBD1. CDR1 is SEHNR and CDR2 is FQNEAQ in the germline V gene (reference sequence). The CDR3 is 16 amino acids. The DNA for the CDR3 is TGTGCCAGCAGCTTAGTTGGACAGGGGACGAGGGCACCTCTCCACATT. Encoded protein: CASSLVGQGTRAPLHI.

This chain joins TRBV20-1 and TRBJ2-7; D uncertain. Deletions cut 7 bases from V and 2 bases from J, with 15 bases between. Germline values: CDR1 DFQATT, CDR2 SNEGSKA (reference sequence). This CDR3 is 13 amino acids long. CDR3 amino acids: CSGRTQDTYEQYF. The DNA for the CDR3 is TGCAGTGGCAGGACGCAGGATACCTACGAGCAGTACTTC.